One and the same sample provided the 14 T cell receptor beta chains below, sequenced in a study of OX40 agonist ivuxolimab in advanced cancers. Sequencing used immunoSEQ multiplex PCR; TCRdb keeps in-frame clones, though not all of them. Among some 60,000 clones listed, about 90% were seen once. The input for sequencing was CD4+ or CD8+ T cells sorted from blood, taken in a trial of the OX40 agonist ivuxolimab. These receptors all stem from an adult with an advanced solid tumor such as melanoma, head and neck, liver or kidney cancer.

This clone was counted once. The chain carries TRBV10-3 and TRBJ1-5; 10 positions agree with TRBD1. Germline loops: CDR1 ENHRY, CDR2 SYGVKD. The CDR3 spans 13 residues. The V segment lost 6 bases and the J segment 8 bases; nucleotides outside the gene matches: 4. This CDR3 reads CAIRGTGDEPQHF. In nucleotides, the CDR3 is TGTGCCATCAGAGGGACAGGGGACGAGCCCCAGCATTTT.

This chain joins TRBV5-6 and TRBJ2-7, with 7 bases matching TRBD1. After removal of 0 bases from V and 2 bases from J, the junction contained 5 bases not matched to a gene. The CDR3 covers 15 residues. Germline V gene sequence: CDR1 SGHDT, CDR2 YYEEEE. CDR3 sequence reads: CASSLATGSPYEQYF. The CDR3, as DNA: TGTGCCAGCAGCTTGGCGACAGGGTCCCCCTACGAGCAGTACTTC.

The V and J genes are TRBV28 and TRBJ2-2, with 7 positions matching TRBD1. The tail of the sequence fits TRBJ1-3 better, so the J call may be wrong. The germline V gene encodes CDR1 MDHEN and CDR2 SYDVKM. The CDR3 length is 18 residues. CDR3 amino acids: CASSNNQQGSGQGNTIYF. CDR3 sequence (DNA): TGTGCCAGCAGTAACAACCAACAGGGGTCAGGCCAGGGGAACACCATATATTTT.

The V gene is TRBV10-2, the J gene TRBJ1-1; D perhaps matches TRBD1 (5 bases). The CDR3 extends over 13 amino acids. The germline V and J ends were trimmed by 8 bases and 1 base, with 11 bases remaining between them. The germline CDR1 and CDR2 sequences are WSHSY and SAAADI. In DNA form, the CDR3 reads TGCGCCAGCTGCAGGGATTGGAACACTGAAGCTTTCTTT. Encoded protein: CASCRDWNTEAFF.

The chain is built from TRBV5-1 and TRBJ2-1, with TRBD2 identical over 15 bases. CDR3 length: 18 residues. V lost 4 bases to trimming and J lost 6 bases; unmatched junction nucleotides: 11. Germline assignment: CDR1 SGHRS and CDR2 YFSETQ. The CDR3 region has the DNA TGCGCCAGCAGCCCAGCCCCCGGACTAGCGGGAGGGGTCAATGAGCAGTTCTTC. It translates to CASSPAPGLAGGVNEQFF.

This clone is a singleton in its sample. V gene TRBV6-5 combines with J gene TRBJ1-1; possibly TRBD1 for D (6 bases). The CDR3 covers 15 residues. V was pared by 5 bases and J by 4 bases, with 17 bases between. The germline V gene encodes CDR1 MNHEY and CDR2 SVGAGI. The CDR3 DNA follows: TGTGCCAGCAGTCAGCTTTCAGGGGTGGGCACTGAAGCTTTCTTT. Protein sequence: CASSQLSGVGTEAFF.

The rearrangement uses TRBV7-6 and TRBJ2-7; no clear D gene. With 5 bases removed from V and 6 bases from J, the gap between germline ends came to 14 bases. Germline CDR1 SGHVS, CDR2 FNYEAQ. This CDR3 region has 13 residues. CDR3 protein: CASSPERPFEQYF. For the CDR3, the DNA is TGTGCCAGCAGCCCCGAGAGACCTTTCGAGCAGTACTTC.

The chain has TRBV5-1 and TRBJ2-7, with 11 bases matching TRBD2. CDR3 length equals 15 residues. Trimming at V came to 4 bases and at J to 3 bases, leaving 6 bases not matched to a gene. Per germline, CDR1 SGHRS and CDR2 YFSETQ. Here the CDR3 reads CASSRGLAGRYEQYF. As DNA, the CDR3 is TGCGCCAGCAGCCGCGGACTAGCGGGCCGCTACGAGCAGTACTTC. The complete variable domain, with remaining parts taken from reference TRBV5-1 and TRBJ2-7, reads KAGVTQTPRYLIKTRGQQVTLSCSPISGHRSVSWYQQTPGQGLQFLFEYFSETQRNKGNFPGRFSGRQFSNSRSEMNVSTLELGDSALYLCASSRGLAGRYEQYFGPGTRLTVT.

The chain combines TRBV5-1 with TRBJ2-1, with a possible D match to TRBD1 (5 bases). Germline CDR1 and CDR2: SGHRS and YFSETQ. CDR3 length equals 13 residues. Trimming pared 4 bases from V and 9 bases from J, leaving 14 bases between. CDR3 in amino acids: CASSGALESEQFF. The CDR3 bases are TGCGCCAGCAGCGGGGCCCTGGAGTCTGAGCAGTTCTTC.

CDR3 sequence reads: CAISERTSGSKETQYF. In DNA form, the CDR3 reads TGTGCCATCAGTGAAAGGACTAGCGGGAGTAAAGAGACCCAGTACTTC. This rearrangement joins TRBV10-3 to TRBJ2-5, with 13 bases matching TRBD2. With V trimmed by 3 bases and J by 3 bases, 4 bases remained unmatched. Germline V gene data show CDR1 as ENHRY and CDR2 as SYGVKD. The CDR3 spans 16 residues.

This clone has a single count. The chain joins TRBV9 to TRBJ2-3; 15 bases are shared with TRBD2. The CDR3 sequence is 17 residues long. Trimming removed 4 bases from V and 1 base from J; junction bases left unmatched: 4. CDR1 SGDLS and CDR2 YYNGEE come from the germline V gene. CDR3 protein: CASSPGLAGGGTDTQYF. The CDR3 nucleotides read TGTGCCAGCAGCCCGGGACTAGCGGGAGGAGGCACAGATACGCAGTATTTT.

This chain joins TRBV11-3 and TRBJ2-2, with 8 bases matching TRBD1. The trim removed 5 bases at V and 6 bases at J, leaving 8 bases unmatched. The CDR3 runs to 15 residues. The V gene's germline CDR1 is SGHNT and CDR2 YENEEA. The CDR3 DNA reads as TGTGCCAGCAGCCCCGGACAGGGAATCGCCGGGGAGCTGTTTTTT. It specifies CASSPGQGIAGELFF.

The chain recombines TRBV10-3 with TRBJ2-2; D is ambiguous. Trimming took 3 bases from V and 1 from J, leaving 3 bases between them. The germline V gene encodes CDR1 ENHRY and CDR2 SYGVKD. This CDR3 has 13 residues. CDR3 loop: CAISDRNTGELFF. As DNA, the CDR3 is TGTGCCATCAGTGACCGGAACACCGGGGAGCTGTTTTTT.

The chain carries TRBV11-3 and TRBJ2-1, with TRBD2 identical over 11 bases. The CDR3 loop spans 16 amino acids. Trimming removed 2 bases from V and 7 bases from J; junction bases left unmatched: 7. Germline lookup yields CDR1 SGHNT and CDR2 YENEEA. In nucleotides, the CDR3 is TGTGCCAGCAGCTTATTTTCTAGCGGGAGGATTAATGAGCAGTTCTTC. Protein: CASSLFSSGRINEQFF.